The present TCR beta chain was sequenced within a study of blood T cells in healthy people across ages. Study-wide findings and caveats: Across samples, TCR beta diversity tracked strongly with naive T cell percentage.

Through a sample-barcoded 5' primer and a J-beta primer mix, a second PCR was run for about 7 to 12 cycles. Sequencing recovered at least 2.5 million CDR3-containing paired-end reads from each sample. TCRdb redid the calling of the 5' RACE reads with MiXCR, one entry per CDR3 protein. Seen here are 630,000 or so distinct CDR3 sequences, about 30% observed once, and the top ten hold around 14%. Healthy Caucasian individuals from Russia aged about 6 to 90 were enrolled as donors. At least 6 micrograms of total RNA were extracted per sample. This CDR3 has 17 amino acids. CDR1 and CDR2 (germline): MNHEY, SMNVEV (reference sequence). Unmatched junction bases numbered 8, after V lost 6 bases and J lost 0 bases. This clonotype was recorded at least ten times. The target antigen is unknown.

The sample was blood. The chain uses TRBV27 and TRBJ2-4, with 10 bases aligning to TRBD2. This clonotype was sampled from a woman older than 75 in good health. CDR3 coding DNA: TGTGCCAGCAGCCCCTCCAGCGGGGGGGGAGCCAAAAACATTCAGTACTTC. This encodes CASSPSSGGGAKNIQYF.